This T cell receptor beta chain was captured in a study of OX40 agonist ivuxolimab in advanced cancers. Study-level points and caveats: Partly responding patients at 0.1-3.0 mg/kg showed some of the smallest clonal expansion. Clonal expansion from baseline to week 6 occurred in both CD4+ and CD8+ T cells.

The CDR3 length is 13 residues. Trimming took 5 bases from V and 0 from J, leaving 9 bases between them. CDR1 and CDR2 (germline): SGHRS, YFSETQ. Assay used: immunoSEQ multiplex PCR; TCRdb lists only in-frame clones, some missing. Of about 62,000 clones in the sample, around 74% were seen once. About this clone itself: Its antigen is unidentified.

The rearrangement joins TRBV5-1 to TRBJ2-7; D may be TRBD1 (5 bases). Source: CD4+ or CD8+ T cells sorted from blood, taken in a trial of the OX40 agonist ivuxolimab. The origin of this receptor is an adult with an advanced solid tumor such as melanoma, head and neck, liver or kidney cancer. The chain's CDR3 is CASRPDNSYEQYF. In nucleotides, the CDR3 is TGCGCCAGCAGACCGGACAACTCCTACGAGCAGTACTTC. Filled out from reference TRBV5-1 and TRBJ2-7, the complete variable domain reads KAGVTQTPRYLIKTRGQQVTLSCSPISGHRSVSWYQQTPGQGLQFLFEYFSETQRNKGNFPGRFSGRQFSNSRSEMNVSTLELGDSALYLCASRPDNSYEQYFGPGTRLTVT.